This T cell receptor beta chain was retrieved from a study of CD8+ T cells in alopecia areata. Study observations and caveats: Resident alphabeta T cells of normal skin are also sequenced in scalp samples.

Notes on this clone: Its specificity is not known.

Peripheral blood and lesional scalp punch biopsies were taken from alopecia areata patients. Following extraction, RNA underwent reverse transcription to cDNA, which served as the sequencing template. The table came from immunoSEQ multiplex PCR; TCRdb's copy has only in-frame clones and leaves some out. This sample carries 150,000 to 160,000 clones, 45% to 55% of them seen once, and the ten largest clones take around 19%. The CDR3 is 12 residues long. The ends were cut back, 3 bases at V and 5 bases at J, with 10 bases in the middle. The germline gives CDR1 GTSNPN, CDR2 SVGIG (reference sequence). The chain uses TRBV30 and TRBJ1-1, with D unresolved. The input for sequencing was CD8+ T cells sorted from blood, taken at week 0. The receptor's source is a human donor with alopecia areata. The CDR3 spells CAWRESRTEAFF. The CDR3, as DNA: TGTGCCTGGAGGGAGTCTCGGACTGAAGCTTTCTTT.